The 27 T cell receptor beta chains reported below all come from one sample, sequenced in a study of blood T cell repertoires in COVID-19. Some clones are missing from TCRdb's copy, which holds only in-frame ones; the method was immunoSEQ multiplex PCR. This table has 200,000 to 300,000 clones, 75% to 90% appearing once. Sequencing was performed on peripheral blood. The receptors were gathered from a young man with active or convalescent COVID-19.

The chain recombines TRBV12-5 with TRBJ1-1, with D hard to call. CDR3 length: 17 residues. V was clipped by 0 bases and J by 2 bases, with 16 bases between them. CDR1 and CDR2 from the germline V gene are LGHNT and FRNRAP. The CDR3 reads CASGLVLGTALNTEAFF. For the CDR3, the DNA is TGTGCTAGTGGTTTGGTACTAGGTACAGCTCTAAACACTGAAGCTTTCTTT.

The DNA for the CDR3 is TGTGCCAGCAGCGTAGCTCTAGCCCGGGAGACCCAGTACTTC. Protein product: CASSVALARETQYF. The chain has TRBV9 and TRBJ2-5, with a possible D match to TRBD2 (5 bases). Germline V gene lookup returns CDR1 SGDLS and CDR2 YYNGEE. With 0 bases removed from V and 5 bases from J, the gap between germline ends came to 11 bases. CDR3 length equals 14 residues.

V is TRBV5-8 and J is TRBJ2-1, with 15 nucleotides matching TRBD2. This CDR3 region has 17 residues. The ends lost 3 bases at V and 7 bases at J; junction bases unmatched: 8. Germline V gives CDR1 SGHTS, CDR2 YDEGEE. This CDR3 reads CASSYALGTSGRNEQFF. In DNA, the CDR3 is TGTGCCAGCAGCTATGCTCTTGGGACTAGCGGGAGGAATGAGCAGTTCTTC.

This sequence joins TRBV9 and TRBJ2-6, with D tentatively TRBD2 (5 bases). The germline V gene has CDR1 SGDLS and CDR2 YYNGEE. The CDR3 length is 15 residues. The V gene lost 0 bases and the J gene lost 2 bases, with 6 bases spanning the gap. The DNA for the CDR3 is TGTGCCAGCAGCGTAGTTAGCGCTGGGGCCAACGTCCTGACTTTC. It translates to CASSVVSAGANVLTF. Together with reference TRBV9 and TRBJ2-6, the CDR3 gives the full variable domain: DSGVTQTPKHLITATGQRVTLRCSPRSGDLSVYWYQQSLDQGLQFLIQYYNGEERAKGNILERFSAQQFPDLHSELNLSSLELGDSALYFCASSVVSAGANVLTFGAGSRLTVL.

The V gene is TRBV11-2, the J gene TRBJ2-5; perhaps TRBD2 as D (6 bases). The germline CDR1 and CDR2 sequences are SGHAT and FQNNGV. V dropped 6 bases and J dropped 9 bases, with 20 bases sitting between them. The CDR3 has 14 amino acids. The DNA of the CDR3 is TGTGCCAGCAGTACTACGAGCGGGCAGGGCGCCCAGTACTTC. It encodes CASSTTSGQGAQYF.

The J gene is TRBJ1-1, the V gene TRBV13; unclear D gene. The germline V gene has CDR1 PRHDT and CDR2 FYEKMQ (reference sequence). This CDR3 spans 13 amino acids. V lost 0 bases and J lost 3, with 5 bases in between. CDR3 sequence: CASSLGQHTEAFF. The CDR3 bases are TGTGCCAGCAGCTTAGGACAACACACTGAAGCTTTCTTT.

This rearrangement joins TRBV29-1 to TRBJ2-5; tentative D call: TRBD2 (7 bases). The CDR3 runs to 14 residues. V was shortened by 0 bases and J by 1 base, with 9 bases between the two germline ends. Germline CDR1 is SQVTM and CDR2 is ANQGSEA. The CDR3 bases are TGCAGCGTTGAAGAAGGGGGGGTCCAAGAGACCCAGTACTTC. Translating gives CSVEEGGVQETQYF.

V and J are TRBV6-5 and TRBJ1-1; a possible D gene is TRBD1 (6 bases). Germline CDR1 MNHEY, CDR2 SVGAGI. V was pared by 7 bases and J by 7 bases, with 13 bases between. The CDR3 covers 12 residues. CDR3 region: CASKLGQSEAFF. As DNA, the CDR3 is TGTGCCAGCAAACTTGGACAGAGTGAAGCTTTCTTT.

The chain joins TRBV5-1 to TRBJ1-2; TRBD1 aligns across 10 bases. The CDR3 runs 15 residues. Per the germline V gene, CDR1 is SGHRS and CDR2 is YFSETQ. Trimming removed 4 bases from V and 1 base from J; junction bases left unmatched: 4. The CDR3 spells CASSPRTGGNYGYTF. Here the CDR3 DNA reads TGCGCCAGCAGCCCACGGACAGGGGGTAACTATGGCTACACCTTC.

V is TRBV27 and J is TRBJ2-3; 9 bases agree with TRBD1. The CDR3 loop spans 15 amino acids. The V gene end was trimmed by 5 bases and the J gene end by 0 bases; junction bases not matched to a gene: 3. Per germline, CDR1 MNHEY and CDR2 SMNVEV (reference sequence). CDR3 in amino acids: CASSDTGGSTDTQYF. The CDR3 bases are TGTGCCAGCAGTGACACAGGGGGCAGCACAGATACGCAGTATTTT.

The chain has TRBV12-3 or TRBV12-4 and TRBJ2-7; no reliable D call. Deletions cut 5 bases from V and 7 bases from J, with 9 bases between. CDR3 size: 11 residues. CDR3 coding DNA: TGTGCCAGCAGTACTCGACAAGAGCAGTACTTC. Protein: CASSTRQEQYF.

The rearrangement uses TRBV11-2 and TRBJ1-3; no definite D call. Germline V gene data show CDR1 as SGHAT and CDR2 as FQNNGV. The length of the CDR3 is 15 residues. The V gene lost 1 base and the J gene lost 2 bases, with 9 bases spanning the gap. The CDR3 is CASSLVVATGNTIYF. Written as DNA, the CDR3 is TGTGCCAGCAGCTTAGTGGTGGCAACTGGAAACACCATATATTTT.

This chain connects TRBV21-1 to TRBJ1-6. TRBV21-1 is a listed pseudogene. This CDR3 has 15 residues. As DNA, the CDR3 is TGTGCCAGCAGCAAGGGGGGGATGGGGAATTCACCCCTCCACTTT. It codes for CASSKGGMGNSPLHF.

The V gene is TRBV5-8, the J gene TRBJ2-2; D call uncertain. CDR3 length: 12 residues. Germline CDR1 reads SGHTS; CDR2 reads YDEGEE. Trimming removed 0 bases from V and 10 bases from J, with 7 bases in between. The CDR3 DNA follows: TGTGCCAGCAGCTTGGGTGCGGAGGAGCTGTTTTTT. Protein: CASSLGAEELFF.

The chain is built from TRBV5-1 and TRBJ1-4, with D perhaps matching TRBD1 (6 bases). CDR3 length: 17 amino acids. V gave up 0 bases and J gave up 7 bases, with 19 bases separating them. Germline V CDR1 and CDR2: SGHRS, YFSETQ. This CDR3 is CASSLVQGPREGEKLFF. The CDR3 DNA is TGCGCCAGCAGCTTGGTTCAGGGGCCCCGAGAGGGTGAAAAACTGTTTTTT.

This chain's CDR3 is CASSDTGDSYNEQFF. In DNA, the CDR3 is TGTGCCAGCAGTGACACAGGGGATAGCTACAATGAGCAGTTCTTC. The genes are TRBV6-1 and TRBJ2-1, with 7 positions matching TRBD1. Germline CDR1 MNHNS, CDR2 SASEGT. The CDR3 extends over 15 amino acids. V lost 3 bases, J lost 3 bases, and 5 bases stayed unmatched.

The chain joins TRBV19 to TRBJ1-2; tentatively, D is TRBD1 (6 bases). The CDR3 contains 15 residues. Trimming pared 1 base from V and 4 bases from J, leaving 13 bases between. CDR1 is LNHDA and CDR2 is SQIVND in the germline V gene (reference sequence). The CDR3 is CASSIAIEGVYGYTF. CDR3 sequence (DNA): TGTGCCAGTAGTATAGCAATCGAGGGGGTCTATGGCTACACCTTC.

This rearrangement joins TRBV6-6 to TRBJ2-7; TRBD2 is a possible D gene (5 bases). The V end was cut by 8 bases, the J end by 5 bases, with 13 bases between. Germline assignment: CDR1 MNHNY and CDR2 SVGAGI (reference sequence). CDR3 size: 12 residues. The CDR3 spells CASVRGNHEQYF. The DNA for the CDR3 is TGTGCCAGCGTCAGAGGGAACCACGAGCAGTACTTC.

In DNA, the CDR3 is TGTGCCAGCAGCTTAAGGGGTCCTAATGAAAAACTGTTTTTT. Protein sequence: CASSLRGPNEKLFF. V is TRBV7-2 and J is TRBJ1-4; tentatively, D is TRBD1 (5 bases). The CDR3 has 14 residues. CDR1 is SGHTA, CDR2 FQGNSA, per germline. V was shortened by 2 bases and J by 3 bases, with 7 bases between the two germline ends.

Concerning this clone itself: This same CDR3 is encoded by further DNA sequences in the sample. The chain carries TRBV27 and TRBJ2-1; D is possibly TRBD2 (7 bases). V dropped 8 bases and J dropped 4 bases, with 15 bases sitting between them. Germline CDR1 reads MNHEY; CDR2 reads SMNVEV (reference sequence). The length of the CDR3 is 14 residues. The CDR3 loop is CASSRGAGYNEQFF. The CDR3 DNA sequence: TGTGCCAGCTCACGGGGGGCCGGATACAATGAGCAGTTCTTC.

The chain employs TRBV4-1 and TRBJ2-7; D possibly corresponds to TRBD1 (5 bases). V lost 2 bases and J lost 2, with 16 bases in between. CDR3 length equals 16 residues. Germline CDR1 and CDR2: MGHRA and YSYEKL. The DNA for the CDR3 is TGCGCCAGCAGCCAAAGGGTTACAGGACCCACCTACGAGCAGTACTTC. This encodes CASSQRVTGPTYEQYF.

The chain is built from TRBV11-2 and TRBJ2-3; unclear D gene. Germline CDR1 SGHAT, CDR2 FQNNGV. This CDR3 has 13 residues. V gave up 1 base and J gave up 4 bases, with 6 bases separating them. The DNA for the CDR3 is TGTGCCAGCAGCTTAGTCCCGTCAGATACGCAGTATTTT. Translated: CASSLVPSDTQYF.

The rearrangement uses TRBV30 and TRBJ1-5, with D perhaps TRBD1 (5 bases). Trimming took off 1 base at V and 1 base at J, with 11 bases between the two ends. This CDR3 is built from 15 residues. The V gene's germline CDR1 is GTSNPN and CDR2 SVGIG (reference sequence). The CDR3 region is CAWSAVSGSNQPQHF. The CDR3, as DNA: TGTGCCTGGAGTGCGGTCTCAGGGAGCAATCAGCCCCAGCATTTT.

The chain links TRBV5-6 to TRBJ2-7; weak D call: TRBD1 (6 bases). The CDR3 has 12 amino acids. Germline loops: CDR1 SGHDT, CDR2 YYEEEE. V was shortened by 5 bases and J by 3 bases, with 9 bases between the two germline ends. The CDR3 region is CASRFRGYEQYF. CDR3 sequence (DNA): TGTGCCAGCAGGTTCAGGGGCTACGAGCAGTACTTC.

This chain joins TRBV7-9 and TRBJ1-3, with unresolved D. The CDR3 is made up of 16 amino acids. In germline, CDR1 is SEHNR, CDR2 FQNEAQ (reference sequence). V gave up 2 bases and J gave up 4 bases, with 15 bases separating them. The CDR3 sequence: CASSLSSPAVGNTIYF. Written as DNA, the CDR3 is TGTGCCAGCAGCTTATCTTCCCCGGCGGTGGGAAACACCATATATTTT.

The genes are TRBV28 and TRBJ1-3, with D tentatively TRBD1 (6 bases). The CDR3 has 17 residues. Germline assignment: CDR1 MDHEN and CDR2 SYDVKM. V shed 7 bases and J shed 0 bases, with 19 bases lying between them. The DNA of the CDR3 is TGTGCCAGCAAAGGACAGAAAAATTCAGACTCTGGAAACACCATATATTTT. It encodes CASKGQKNSDSGNTIYF.

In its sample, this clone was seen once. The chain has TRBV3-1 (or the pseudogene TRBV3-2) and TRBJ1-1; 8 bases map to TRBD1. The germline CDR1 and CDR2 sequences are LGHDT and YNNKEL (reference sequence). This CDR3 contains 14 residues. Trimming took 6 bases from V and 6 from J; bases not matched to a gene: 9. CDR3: CASSKDREGSEAFF. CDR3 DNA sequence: TGTGCCAGCAGTAAGGACAGGGAAGGGTCTGAAGCTTTCTTT.